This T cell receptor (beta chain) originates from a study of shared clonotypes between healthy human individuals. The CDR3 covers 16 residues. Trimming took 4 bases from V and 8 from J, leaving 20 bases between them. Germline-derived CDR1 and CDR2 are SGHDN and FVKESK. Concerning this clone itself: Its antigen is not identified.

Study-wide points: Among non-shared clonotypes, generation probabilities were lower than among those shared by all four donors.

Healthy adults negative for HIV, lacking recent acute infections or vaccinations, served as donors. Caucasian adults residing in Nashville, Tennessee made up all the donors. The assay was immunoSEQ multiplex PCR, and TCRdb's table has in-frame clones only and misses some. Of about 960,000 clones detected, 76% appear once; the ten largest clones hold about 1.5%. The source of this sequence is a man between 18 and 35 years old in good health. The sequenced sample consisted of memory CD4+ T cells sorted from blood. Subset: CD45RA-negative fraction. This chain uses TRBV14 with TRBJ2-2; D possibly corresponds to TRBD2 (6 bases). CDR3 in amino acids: CASSPRGSVLTGELFF. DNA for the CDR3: TGTGCCAGCAGCCCTCGGGGGAGTGTGTTAACTGGGGAGCTGTTTTTT.